What follows describes a single T cell receptor beta chain. Original handling: Quantification of nucleated cells was approximated via reference gene primer amplification. Produced via immunoSEQ multiplex PCR; TCRdb's table is partial and in-frame only. V, J and clone size were drawn from that table, and D and trimming were deduced from the DNA. The repertoire holds approximately 45,000 clones, with approximately 86% as singletons. These data belong to a study of blood T cell repertoires in COVID-19. As for the study in general: COVID-19 samples, acute and convalescent, were from the United States, Italy and Spain. Sample material is recorded as cDNA or gDNA derived from T cells, B-cell-depleted T cells, or PBMCs.

The V segment lost 5 bases and the J segment 3 bases; nucleotides outside the gene matches: 3. The CDR3 runs to 14 residues. Germline assignment: CDR1 MNHNY and CDR2 SVGAGI (reference sequence). Sequencing was performed on peripheral blood. The chain uses TRBV6-6 and TRBJ2-7, with 11 positions matching TRBD2. The TCR was taken from a woman aged 80 or over with acute or convalescent COVID-19. The CDR3 spells CASSLGLAVYEQYF. As DNA, the CDR3 is TGTGCCAGCAGTCTGGGACTAGCGGTCTACGAGCAGTACTTC.